Following are 28 T cell receptor beta chains from one sample sequenced in a study of CD8 T cells in ankylosing spondylitis. TCRdb redid the calling of the 5' RACE reads with MiXCR, one entry per CDR3 protein. Of 350,000 or so distinct CDR3 sequences listed, about 14% are singletons. What was sequenced was blood, either unsorted or a sorted T cell fraction (not recorded which). The receptors stem from a male donor with ankylosing spondylitis or in good health (not recorded which).

The chain recombines TRBV7-9 with TRBJ1-5; D is uncertain. Trimming cost V 1 base and J 9 bases, with 10 bases left between them. The V gene's germline CDR1 is SEHNR and CDR2 FQNEAQ (reference sequence). The CDR3 extends over 13 amino acids. DNA of the CDR3: TGTGCCAGCAGCTTAGACGCAGCAGGGCCCCAGCATTTT. Its translation is CASSLDAAGPQHF. The variable domain in full, completed from reference TRBV7-9 and TRBJ1-5, reads DTGVSQNPRHKITKRGQNVTFRCDPISEHNRLYWYRQTLGQGPEFLTYFQNEAQLEKSRLLSDRFSAERPKGSFSTLEIQRTEQGDSAMYLCASSLDAAGPQHFGDGTRLSIL.

This clonotype was seen at least ten times. This chain uses TRBV3-1 with TRBJ2-7; D is perhaps TRBD2 (5 bases). V was trimmed by 1 base and J by 2 bases, leaving 15 bases between them. The CDR3 totals 16 residues. Per the germline V gene, CDR1 is LGHDT and CDR2 is YNNKEL (reference sequence). The chain's CDR3 is CASSQAGSPVTYEQYF. CDR3 coding DNA: TGTGCCAGCAGCCAAGCGGGGTCCCCGGTAACCTACGAGCAGTACTTC.

This clonotype came up many times. This rearrangement joins TRBV5-1 to TRBJ2-7; TRBD2 matches at 8 bases. The CDR3 has 13 amino acids. Trimming cost V 3 bases and J 5 bases; bases outside gene matches: 4. Germline assignment: CDR1 SGHRS and CDR2 YFSETQ. The DNA for the CDR3 is TGCGCCAGCAGCTCCGGGACTAGAGACGAGCAGTACTTC. It translates to CASSSGTRDEQYF. Variable domain in full (rest from reference TRBV5-1 and TRBJ2-7): KAGVTQTPRYLIKTRGQQVTLSCSPISGHRSVSWYQQTPGQGLQFLFEYFSETQRNKGNFPGRFSGRQFSNSRSEMNVSTLELGDSALYLCASSSGTRDEQYFGPGTRLTVT.

The chain is built from TRBV20-1 and TRBJ1-2; 10 nucleotides agree with TRBD1. CDR3 length equals 15 residues. Germline CDR1 reads DFQATT; CDR2 reads SNEGSKA (reference sequence). J gave up 4 bases and V 3 bases, and 8 bases lay outside the gene matches. CDR3 DNA: TGCAGTGCTAGGGTCCCTGGACAGGGGGTCTATGGCTACACCTTC. Residues: CSARVPGQGVYGYTF.

This clonotype was counted many times. The chain has TRBV12-3 or TRBV12-4 and TRBJ2-2; D perhaps matches TRBD2 (7 bases). This CDR3 is built from 17 residues. Trimming removed 0 bases at V and 5 bases at J, with 16 bases between. CDR3 residues: CASSLAVTGRETGELFF. DNA of the CDR3: TGTGCCAGCAGTTTAGCGGTCACAGGGCGGGAGACCGGGGAGCTGTTTTTT.

This clonotype occurred a few times. The rearrangement joins TRBV12-5 to TRBJ2-5, with a possible D match to TRBD2 (6 bases). Trimming shortened V by 4 bases and J by 6 bases, and 12 bases separated the two germline ends. Germline V gene sequence: CDR1 LGHNT, CDR2 FRNRAP. The CDR3 contains 13 residues. The DNA of the CDR3 is TGTGCTAGTGGTTCTTGGGGGGAACAGACCCAGTACTTC. As protein: CASGSWGEQTQYF.

The chain combines TRBV11-2 with TRBJ2-2, with 14 bases fitting TRBD2. V lost 5 bases, J lost 5 bases, and 10 bases stayed unmatched. The CDR3 sequence is 18 residues long. Per the germline V gene, CDR1 is SGHAT and CDR2 is FQNNGV. The CDR3 DNA sequence: TGTGCCAGCAGCATTCCGGGACTAGCGGGAGTGGGGACCGGGGAGCTGTTTTTT. Residues: CASSIPGLAGVGTGELFF.

V and J are TRBV12-3 or TRBV12-4 and TRBJ1-5, with D unresolved. V was shortened by 1 base and J by 7 bases, with 11 bases between the two germline ends. The CDR3 contains 14 residues. CDR3 DNA: TGTGCCAGCAGTTTAGGACCCCTCGGGCAGCCCCAGCATTTT. Its translation: CASSLGPLGQPQHF.

This clonotype was seen many times. The rearrangement uses TRBV10-3 and TRBJ2-1, with a tentative D call TRBD1 (6 bases). The V end lost 4 bases, the J end lost 0 bases, and 10 bases lay between the germline ends. Germline V gives CDR1 ENHRY, CDR2 SYGVKD. This CDR3 has 15 residues. The CDR3 spells CAISAGVSSYNEQFF. The CDR3 nucleotides read TGTGCCATCAGTGCAGGGGTGAGCTCCTACAATGAGCAGTTCTTC.

The chain uses TRBV6-1 and TRBJ2-5; 14 nucleotides align to TRBD2. The germline CDR1 and CDR2 sequences are MNHNS and SASEGT. The CDR3 has 17 residues. J gave up 5 bases and V 3 bases, and 8 bases lay outside the gene matches. CDR3 bases: TGTGCCAGCAGTGACCCCTCGGGACTAGCGGGAGCGGAGACCCAGTACTTC. It translates to CASSDPSGLAGAETQYF.

This clonotype was observed a few times. The chain has TRBV3-1 and TRBJ2-1; unclear D gene. Germline-derived CDR1 and CDR2 are LGHDT and YNNKEL (reference sequence). The CDR3 is 16 amino acids. The V gene lost 0 bases and the J gene lost 6 bases, with 15 bases spanning the gap. The CDR3 is CASSQDARRRSNEQFF. The DNA for the CDR3 is TGTGCCAGCAGCCAAGACGCGAGAAGAAGATCCAATGAGCAGTTCTTC.

This clonotype showed up just a few times. This sequence joins TRBV5-1 and TRBJ2-2; D perhaps matches TRBD2 (6 bases). CDR3 length: 14 residues. Trimming left V 5 bases short and J 4 bases short, with 12 bases between. Germline CDR1 SGHRS, CDR2 YFSETQ. The CDR3 DNA sequence: TGCGCCAGCAGACAGACTAGTGGCACCGGGGAGCTGTTTTTT. It yields the protein CASRQTSGTGELFF.

This clonotype was observed once. The genes are TRBV18 and TRBJ2-2; 8 bases are shared with TRBD1. From germline, CDR1 is KGHSH and CDR2 LQKENI. The trim removed 8 bases at V and 4 bases at J, leaving 9 bases unmatched. The CDR3 covers 15 residues. CDR3 residues: CASTDQGAVTGELFF. The DNA for the CDR3 is TGTGCCAGCACGGACCAGGGGGCAGTCACCGGGGAGCTGTTTTTT.

This clonotype was seen a handful of times. This CDR3 reads CASSRPSGATDTQYF. The CDR3 nucleotides read TGTGCCAGCAGTCGACCTAGCGGGGCCACAGATACGCAGTATTTT. The genes are TRBV6-1 and TRBJ2-3; 9 bases line up with TRBD2. V lost 5 bases to trimming and J lost 2 bases; unmatched junction nucleotides: 5. The V gene's germline CDR1 is MNHNS and CDR2 SASEGT. This CDR3 contains 15 residues.

In its sample, this clonotype was seen a few times. The chain employs TRBV29-1 and TRBJ1-1, with 7 positions matching TRBD1. Germline CDR1 reads SQVTM; CDR2 reads ANQGSEA. The CDR3 spans 13 residues. The trim removed 5 bases at V and 6 bases at J, leaving 9 bases unmatched. The CDR3 is CSVRRDRGPEAFF. The CDR3 nucleotides are TGCAGCGTTCGACGGGATAGGGGGCCTGAAGCTTTCTTT.

The chain has TRBV11-2 and TRBJ2-7, with 7 bases matching TRBD1. With V trimmed by 5 bases and J by 3 bases, 7 bases remained unmatched. CDR3 length: 14 residues. CDR1 is SGHAT and CDR2 is FQNNGV in the germline V gene. This CDR3 is CASSQDRTLYEQYF. CDR3 nucleotides: TGTGCCAGCAGCCAGGACAGGACCCTCTACGAGCAGTACTTC.

In its sample, this clonotype was seen a few times. This CDR3 is CSAFPGLAVRTDTQYF. For the CDR3, the DNA is TGCAGTGCGTTCCCGGGACTAGCGGTACGGACAGATACGCAGTATTTT. The gene calls are TRBV20-1 and TRBJ2-3; 11 bases agree with TRBD2. V lost 6 bases, J lost 3 bases, and 11 bases stayed unmatched. The germline V gene has CDR1 DFQATT and CDR2 SNEGSKA (reference sequence). This CDR3 comprises 16 residues.

This clonotype was seen only a few times. V is TRBV5-1 and J is TRBJ2-2; 8 positions agree with TRBD2. The CDR3 contains 16 residues. The J segment lost 5 bases and the V segment lost 5 bases, leaving 11 bases of the junction unmatched. CDR1 and CDR2 (germline): SGHRS, YFSETQ. The DNA of the CDR3 is TGCGCCAGCAGTCCAGGCATCGCGGGAGGAACCGGGGAGCTGTTTTTT. Protein sequence: CASSPGIAGGTGELFF. The full variable domain, completed using reference TRBV5-1 and TRBJ2-2, is KAGVTQTPRYLIKTRGQQVTLSCSPISGHRSVSWYQQTPGQGLQFLFEYFSETQRNKGNFPGRFSGRQFSNSRSEMNVSTLELGDSALYLCASSPGIAGGTGELFFGEGSRLTVL.

This clonotype was found many times. The gene calls are TRBV6-1 and TRBJ1-6; 11 bases fit TRBD1. CDR1 MNHNS and CDR2 SASEGT come from the germline V gene. The CDR3 covers 15 residues. The trim removed 7 bases at V and 9 bases at J, leaving 8 bases unmatched. In DNA, the CDR3 is TGTGCCAGCACCTGGGACAGGGGGTTGGGTTCACCCCTCCACTTT. It translates to CASTWDRGLGSPLHF.

The chain is built from TRBV6-5 and TRBJ2-7; no clear D. CDR1 is MNHEY, CDR2 SVGAGI, per germline. The CDR3 contains 16 residues. Trimming pared 6 bases from V and 2 bases from J, leaving 20 bases between. The CDR3 DNA is TGTGCCAGCAGCCACCTCGAGGCGGACGGAACCTACGAGCAGTACTTC. Encoded protein: CASSHLEADGTYEQYF.

The V and J genes are TRBV10-2 and TRBJ2-1; TRBD2 agrees at 9 bases. The CDR3 has 15 residues. Trimming took 2 bases from V and 3 from J; bases not matched to a gene: 2. Germline CDR1 WSHSY, CDR2 SAAADI. The CDR3 DNA reads TGCGCCAGCAGTGAGACTAGCGGGTACTACAATGAGCAGTTCTTC. Protein product: CASSETSGYYNEQFF.

The V and J genes are TRBV19 and TRBJ1-1; D is unresolved. In germline, CDR1 is LNHDA, CDR2 SQIVND (reference sequence). Trimming took 3 bases from V and 2 from J, leaving 10 bases between them. The CDR3 contains 14 residues. Here the CDR3 reads CASSMIGSNTEAFF. The CDR3 DNA follows: TGTGCCAGTAGTATGATAGGGTCCAACACTGAAGCTTTCTTT.

The chain uses TRBV4-1 and TRBJ2-2; D might be TRBD1 (6 bases). The V end was cut by 0 bases, the J end by 3 bases, with 11 bases between. Germline values: CDR1 MGHRA, CDR2 YSYEKL. The CDR3 spans 16 residues. This CDR3 is CASSQDPYRDTGELFF. Written as DNA, the CDR3 is TGCGCCAGCAGCCAAGATCCCTACAGGGACACCGGGGAGCTGTTTTTT.

V usage is TRBV12-3 or TRBV12-4 and J usage is TRBJ1-2, with D possibly being TRBD1 (6 bases). This CDR3 is 12 amino acids long. The germline V and J ends were trimmed by 6 bases and 3 bases, with 8 bases remaining between them. CDR3 sequence (DNA): TGTGCCAGCAGAGAGGGGGACTATGGCTACACCTTC. Translation: CASREGDYGYTF.

The J gene is TRBJ1-2, the V gene TRBV27; D is perhaps TRBD1 (6 bases). CDR3 length: 14 amino acids. V lost 8 bases to trimming and J lost 4 bases, with 17 bases between them. CDR1 is MNHEY and CDR2 is SMNVEV in the germline V gene (reference sequence). DNA for the CDR3: TGTGCCAGCTCCAAGGGGGGGGCGACCTATGGCTACACCTTC. As protein: CASSKGGATYGYTF.

This clonotype was counted many times. The chain employs TRBV21-1 and TRBJ2-1; the table's D call, TRBD1, has no DNA check behind it. TRBV21-1 is assigned pseudogene status. The CDR3 contains 16 residues. The CDR3 coding sequence is TGTGCCAGCAGCAACGCTAGCCCCAAAGGAAGAAATGAGCAGTTCTTC. This codes for CASSNASPKGRNEQFF.

The chain employs TRBV12-3 or TRBV12-4 and TRBJ2-1; the D is unclear. This CDR3 has 13 amino acids. V was shortened by 6 bases and J by 6 bases, with 12 bases between the two germline ends. The CDR3 is CASRQGNGNEQFF. In DNA, the CDR3 is TGTGCCAGCAGACAAGGGAATGGCAATGAGCAGTTCTTC.

This clonotype showed up just a few times. The chain has TRBV7-8 and TRBJ2-4; D is possibly TRBD1 or TRBD2 (5 bases each). The CDR3 has 17 amino acids. CDR1 is SGHVS, CDR2 FQNEAQ, per germline. V was trimmed by 5 bases and J by 1 base, leaving 18 bases between them. DNA for the CDR3: TGTGCCAGCAGCCCTATTGGGGGTGGCGGGGCCAAAAACATTCAGTACTTC. Protein sequence: CASSPIGGGGAKNIQYF.